This T cell receptor (beta chain) stems from a study of blood T cell repertoires in COVID-19. Study as a whole: In each case, the material was cDNA or gDNA derived from T cells, B-cell-depleted T cells, or PBMCs.

Authors' data handling: Nucleated cell number was recorded as an estimate derived from reference gene primer amplification. TCRdb keeps only in-frame clones here, not all; method: immunoSEQ multiplex PCR. That table supplies the V and J calls and clone size; D and trimming were determined from the DNA. This sample has some 230,000 clones, with about 88% found just once. CDR1 is MNHEY and CDR2 is SVGAGI in the germline V gene. CDR3 length: 14 residues. The V gene lost 2 bases and the J gene lost 5 bases, with 12 bases spanning the gap. The J gene is TRBJ1-2, the V gene TRBV6-5; tentative D call: TRBD1 (6 bases). The sequenced material came from peripheral blood. The source is a middle-aged man who had recovered from COVID-19. The CDR3 spells CASSYRGTSYGYTF. In nucleotides, the CDR3 is TGTGCCAGCAGTTACAGGGGGACGTCATATGGCTACACCTTC.